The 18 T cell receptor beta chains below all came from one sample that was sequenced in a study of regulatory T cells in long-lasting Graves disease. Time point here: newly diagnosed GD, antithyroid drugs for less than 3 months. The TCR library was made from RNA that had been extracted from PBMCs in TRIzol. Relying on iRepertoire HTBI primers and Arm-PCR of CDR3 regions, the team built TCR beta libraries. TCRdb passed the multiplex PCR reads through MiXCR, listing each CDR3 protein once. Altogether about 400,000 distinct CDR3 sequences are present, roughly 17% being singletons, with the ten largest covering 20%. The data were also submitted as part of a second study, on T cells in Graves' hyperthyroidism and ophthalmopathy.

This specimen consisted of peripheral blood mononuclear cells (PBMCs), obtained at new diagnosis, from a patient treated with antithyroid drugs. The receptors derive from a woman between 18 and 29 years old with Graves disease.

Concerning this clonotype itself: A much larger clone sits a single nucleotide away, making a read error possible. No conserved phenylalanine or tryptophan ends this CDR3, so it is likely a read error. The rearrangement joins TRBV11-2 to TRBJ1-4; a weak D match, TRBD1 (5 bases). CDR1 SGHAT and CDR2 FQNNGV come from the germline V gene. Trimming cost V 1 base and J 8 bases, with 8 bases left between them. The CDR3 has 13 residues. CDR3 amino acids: CASSLGGNEKLFL. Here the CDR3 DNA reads TGTGCCAGCAGCTTAGGGGGGAACGAAAAACTGTTTCTT.

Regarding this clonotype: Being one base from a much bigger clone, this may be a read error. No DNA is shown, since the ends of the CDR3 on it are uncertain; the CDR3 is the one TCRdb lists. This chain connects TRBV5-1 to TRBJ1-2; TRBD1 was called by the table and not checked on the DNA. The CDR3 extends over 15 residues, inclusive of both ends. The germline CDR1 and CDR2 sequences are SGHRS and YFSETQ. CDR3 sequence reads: CASSWGSGINYGDTF.

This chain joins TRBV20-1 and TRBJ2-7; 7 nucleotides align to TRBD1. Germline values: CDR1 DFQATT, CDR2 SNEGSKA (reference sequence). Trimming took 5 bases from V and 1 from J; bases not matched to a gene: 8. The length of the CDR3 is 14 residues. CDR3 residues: CSAERDSNSYEQYF. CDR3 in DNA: TGCAGTGCTGAAAGGGACAGCAATTCCTACGAGCAGTACTTC.

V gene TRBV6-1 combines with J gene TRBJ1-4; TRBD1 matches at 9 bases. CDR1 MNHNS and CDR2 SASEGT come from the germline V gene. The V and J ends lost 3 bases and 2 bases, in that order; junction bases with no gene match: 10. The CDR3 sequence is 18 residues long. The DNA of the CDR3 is TGTGCCAGCAGTGAGACGGGACAGGGAGGGGGCACTAATGAAAAACTGTTTTTT. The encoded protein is CASSETGQGGGTNEKLFF.

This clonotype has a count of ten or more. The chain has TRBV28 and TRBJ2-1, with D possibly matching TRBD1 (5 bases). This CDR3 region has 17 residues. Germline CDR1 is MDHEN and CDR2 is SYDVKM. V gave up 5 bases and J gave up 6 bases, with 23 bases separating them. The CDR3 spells CASSPLRVAAFRNEQFF. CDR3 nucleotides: TGTGCCAGCAGTCCCCTCAGGGTTGCGGCATTCCGCAATGAGCAGTTCTTC.

CDR3 loop: CSVGLRRAAYEQYF. CDR3 bases: TGCAGCGTTGGATTGCGCAGGGCGGCCTACGAGCAGTACTTC. The chain joins TRBV29-1 to TRBJ2-7, with TRBD1 as a possible D gene (5 bases). Trimming shortened V by 4 bases and J by 2 bases, and 15 bases separated the two germline ends. The germline gives CDR1 SQVTM, CDR2 ANQGSEA. This CDR3 contains 14 residues.

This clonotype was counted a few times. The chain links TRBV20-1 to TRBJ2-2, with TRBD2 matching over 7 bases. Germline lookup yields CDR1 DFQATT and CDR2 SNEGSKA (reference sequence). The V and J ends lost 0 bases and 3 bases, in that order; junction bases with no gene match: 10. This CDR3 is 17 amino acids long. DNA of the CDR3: TGCAGTGCTAGAGACCCCCGACTAGCTGGGTACACCGGGGAGCTGTTTTTT. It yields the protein CSARDPRLAGYTGELFF.

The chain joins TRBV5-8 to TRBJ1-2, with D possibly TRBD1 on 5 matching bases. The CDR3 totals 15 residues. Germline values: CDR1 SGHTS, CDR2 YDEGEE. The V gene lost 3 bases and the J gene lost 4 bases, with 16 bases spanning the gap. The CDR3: CASSSPRGGGYGYTF. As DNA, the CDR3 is TGTGCCAGCAGCTCCCCCCGGGGCGGCGGCTATGGCTACACCTTC.

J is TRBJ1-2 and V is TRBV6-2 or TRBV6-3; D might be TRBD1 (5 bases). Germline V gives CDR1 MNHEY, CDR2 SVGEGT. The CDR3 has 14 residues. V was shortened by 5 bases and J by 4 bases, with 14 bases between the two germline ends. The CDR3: CASSEGIGAYGYTF. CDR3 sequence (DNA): TGTGCCAGCAGTGAAGGTATAGGGGCCTATGGCTACACCTTC.

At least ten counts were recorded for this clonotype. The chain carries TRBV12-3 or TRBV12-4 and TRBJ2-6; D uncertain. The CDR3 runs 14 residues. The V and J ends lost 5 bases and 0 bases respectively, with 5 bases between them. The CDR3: CASSQSSGANVLTF. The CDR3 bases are TGTGCCAGCAGTCAGTCCTCTGGGGCCAACGTCCTGACTTTC.

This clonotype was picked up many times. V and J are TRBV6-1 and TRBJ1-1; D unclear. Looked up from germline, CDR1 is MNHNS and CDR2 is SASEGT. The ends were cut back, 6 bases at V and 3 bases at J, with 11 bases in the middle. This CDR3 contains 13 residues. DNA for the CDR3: TGTGCCAGCAGAGATAACAGCGACACTGAAGCTTTCTTT. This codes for CASRDNSDTEAFF.

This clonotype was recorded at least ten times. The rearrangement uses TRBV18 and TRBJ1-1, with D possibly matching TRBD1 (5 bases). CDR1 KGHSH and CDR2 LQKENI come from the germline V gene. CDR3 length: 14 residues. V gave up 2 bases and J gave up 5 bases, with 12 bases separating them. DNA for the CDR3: TGTGCCAGCTCACCAGCAGGGCGTGTGACTGAAGCTTTCTTT. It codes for CASSPAGRVTEAFF.

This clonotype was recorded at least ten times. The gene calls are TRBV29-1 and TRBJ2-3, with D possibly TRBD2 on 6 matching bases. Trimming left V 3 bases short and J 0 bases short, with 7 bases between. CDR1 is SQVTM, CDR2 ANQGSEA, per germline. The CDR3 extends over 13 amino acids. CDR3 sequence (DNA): TGCAGCGTTGATAGCGGAAGCACAGATACGCAGTATTTT. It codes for CSVDSGSTDTQYF.

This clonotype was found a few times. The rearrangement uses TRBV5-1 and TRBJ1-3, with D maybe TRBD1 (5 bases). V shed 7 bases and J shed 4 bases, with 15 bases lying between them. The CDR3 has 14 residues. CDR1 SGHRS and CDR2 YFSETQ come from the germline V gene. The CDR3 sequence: CASASGGAGNTIYF. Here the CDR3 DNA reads TGCGCCAGCGCTTCTGGTGGGGCAGGAAACACCATATATTTT.

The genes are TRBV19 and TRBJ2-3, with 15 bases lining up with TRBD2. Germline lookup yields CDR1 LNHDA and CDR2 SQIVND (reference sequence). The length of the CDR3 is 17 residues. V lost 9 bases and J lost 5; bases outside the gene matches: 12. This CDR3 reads CASSGLAGGHHRDTQYF. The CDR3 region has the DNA TGTGCCAGCTCGGGACTAGCGGGGGGCCACCACAGAGATACGCAGTATTTT.

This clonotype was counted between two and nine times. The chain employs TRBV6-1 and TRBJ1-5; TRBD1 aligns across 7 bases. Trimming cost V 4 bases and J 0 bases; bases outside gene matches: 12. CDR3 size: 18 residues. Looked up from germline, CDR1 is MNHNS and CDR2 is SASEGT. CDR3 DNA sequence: TGTGCCAGCAGTGCAACGACAGGGACCTATTATAGCAATCAGCCCCAGCATTTT. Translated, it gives CASSATTGTYYSNQPQHF.

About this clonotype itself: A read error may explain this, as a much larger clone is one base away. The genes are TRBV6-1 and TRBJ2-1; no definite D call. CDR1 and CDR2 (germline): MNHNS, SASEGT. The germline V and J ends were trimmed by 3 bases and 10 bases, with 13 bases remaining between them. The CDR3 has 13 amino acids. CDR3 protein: CASSERLEYEQFF. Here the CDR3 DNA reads TGTGCCAGCAGTGAGCGGCTAGAGTACGAGCAGTTCTTC.

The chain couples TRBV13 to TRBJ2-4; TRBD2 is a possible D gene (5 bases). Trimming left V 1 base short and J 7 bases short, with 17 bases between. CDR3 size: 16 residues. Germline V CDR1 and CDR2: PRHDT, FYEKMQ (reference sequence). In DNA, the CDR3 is TGTGCCAGCAGCTTAGCCAATCAGGCGGGTTTGAACATTCAGTACTTC. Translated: CASSLANQAGLNIQYF.